Reported below is one TCR beta chain. This sample stems from a study of technical replicates of blood from a few donors. Profiled with immunoSEQ multiplex PCR; TCRdb holds only in-frame clones, not every one. The table shows 80,000 or so clones, with roughly 94% occurring only once. Germline V gene sequence: CDR1 SGHTA, CDR2 FQGNSA. The V end was cut by 2 bases, the J end by 9 bases, with 17 bases between. This CDR3 comprises 15 residues. This receptor was obtained from a human donor in good health. Source material: T cells isolated from PBMCs. The J gene is TRBJ2-1, the V gene TRBV7-2; D unresolved. CDR3: CASSLTTNSRGEQFF. In nucleotides, the CDR3 is TGTGCCAGCAGCTTAACGACCAACTCTCGCGGTGAGCAGTTCTTC.